The present TCR beta chain was sequenced within a study of molecular identifiers for immune sequencing clone quantification. The overall study: Replicates partitioned RNA from approximately 20,000 or 100,000 naive CD8 cells into five parts, sequencing four.

One entry per CDR3 protein results from TCRdb running MiXCR on the PCR reads. Of about half a million distinct CDR3 sequences in the sample, roughly 25% were seen once. A CD8+CD4-CCR7+CD45RA+ gate was used to sort naive CD8 T cells. V gave up 2 bases and J gave up 1 base, with 14 bases separating them. The length of the CDR3 is 16 residues. The sample consisted of naive CD8+ T cells from blood, with Jurkat cell RNA spiked in. Subset noted: FACS-sorted CD8+CD4-CCR7+CD45RA+ naive T cells. This sequence originates from a human donor in good health. Some libraries in this study had Jurkat cell RNA spiked in. The V call is TRBV12-3 or TRBV12-4, the J call TRBJ1-1, with D maybe TRBD1 (5 bases). In nucleotides, the CDR3 is TGTGCCAGCAGTTTACCAGGGATCTATACGAACACTGAAGCTTTCTTT. Amino acid sequence: CASSLPGIYTNTEAFF.